This T cell receptor (beta chain) was identified in a study of CD8 T cells in ankylosing spondylitis. Whole-study results and caveats: Reportedly, disease-linked clones are significantly enriched in ankylosing spondylitis patients' matched synovial fluid.

The TCR beta libraries were generated through quantitative 5'-RACE incorporating molecular barcodes. TCRdb ran MiXCR on the 5' RACE reads and lists one entry per CDR3 protein. The sample lists fewer than 250,000 distinct CDR3 sequences; about 10% were seen once. Germline values: CDR1 SGHTA, CDR2 FQGNSA. Trimming cost V 6 bases and J 2 bases, with 20 bases left between them. The CDR3 runs to 16 residues. With respect to this clonotype: Antigen specificity is unknown.

J is TRBJ2-7 and V is TRBV7-2; no firm D call. The origin of this receptor is a male donor with ankylosing spondylitis or in good health (not recorded which). The sample was blood, either unsorted or a sorted T cell fraction (not recorded which). As DNA, the CDR3 is TGTGCCAGCAGAGGATCAGGCCAGATAAGGGCCTACGAGCAGTACTTC. Its translation: CASRGSGQIRAYEQYF.